Described below is a single T cell receptor (beta chain) sequence and its context. J gave up 6 bases and V 5 bases, and 11 bases lay outside the gene matches. The CDR3 extends over 15 amino acids. The germline gives CDR1 SGHKS, CDR2 YYEKEE (reference sequence). This record comes from a study of T-cell reconstitution after alpha-beta-depleted transplantation in children. Library preparation (for TCRbeta) was performed with unique molecular identifiers. TCRdb independently ran MiXCR on the PCR reads; one entry per CDR3 protein. In the table there are around 680,000 distinct CDR3 sequences, about 15% of which are singletons.

The chain couples TRBV5-5 to TRBJ1-2, with TRBD1 matching over 9 bases. The sequence came from a human donor who donated a stem cell graft to a child with acute myeloid leukemia. The sample was PBMCs from the stem cell graft donor, taken from the stem cell graft. The CDR3 is CASSRPGQGLDGYTF. The CDR3 nucleotides are TGTGCCAGCAGTCGTCCGGGACAGGGTTTAGATGGCTACACCTTC. Based on the CDR3 plus reference TRBV5-5 and TRBJ1-2, the full variable domain is DAGVTQSPTHLIKTRGQQVTLRCSPISGHKSVSWYQQVLGQGPQFIFQYYEKEERGRGNFPDRFSARQFPNYSSELNVNALLLGDSALYLCASSRPGQGLDGYTFGSGTRLTVV.